This TCR beta chain was captured by sequencing in a study of shared clonotypes between healthy human individuals. Study information: Donor composition was a couple of women and three men, aged 18 to 49.

None of the donors, who were healthy HIV-negative adults, had recently had acute infections or vaccinations. The CDR3 runs to 14 residues. The V end was cut by 5 bases, the J end by 3 bases, with 10 bases between. CDR1 is LNHDA, CDR2 SQIVND, per germline (reference sequence). The protocol was immunoSEQ multiplex PCR, while the TCRdb copy is restricted to in-frame clones and leaves out a portion. The data show 600,000 to 750,000 clones, just under 75% seen once. This chain joins TRBV19 and TRBJ2-2; D may correspond to TRBD1 or TRBD2 (5 bases each). The TCR sequence derives from a woman aged 25 to 39 in good health. Sequencing used memory CD4+ T cells sorted from blood. Specified subset: CD45RA-negative fraction. The CDR3 DNA reads as TGTGCCAGTAGTCCGGGACGGGACACCGGGGAGCTGTTTTTT. Translation: CASSPGRDTGELFF.